This is a list of T cell receptor beta chains from one sample in a study of T-cell memory formation after mild COVID-19. TCRdb passed the 5' RACE reads through MiXCR, listing each CDR3 protein once. The sample holds roughly 160,000 distinct CDR3 sequences, roughly 13% seen once. The sequenced sample was PBMCs or a T cell subset sorted from them (not recorded which). The source is a young man who had mild COVID-19 (a few samples of this study predate the infection). Cell type and time point are not known. CDR3s include the opening cysteine and the closing phenylalanine or tryptophan. A D gene is named only where the DNA matches it firmly. Size values are once, few and many counts, or a class for expanded clones, and some rows have none.

clone size,D gene,V gene,J gene,CDR3 protein,CDR3 DNA
few,TRBD1,TRBV12-3/TRBV12-4,TRBJ1-6,CASSQRTGSSPLHF,TGTGCCAGCAGCCAAAGGACAGGGAGTTCACCCCTCCACTTT
few,TRBD2,TRBV5-1,TRBJ2-7,CASSLGSGGPFGEQYF,TGCGCCAGCAGCTTGGGAAGCGGGGGGCCCTTCGGGGAGCAGTACTTC
.,.,TRBV5-1,TRBJ1-6,CASSPGPGRDSPLHF,TGCGCCAGCAGCCCCGGACCAGGGAGAGATTCACCCCTCCACTTT
few,.,TRBV5-8,TRBJ2-5,CASSWPGMAQYF,TGTGCCAGCAGCTGGCCCGGTATGGCCCAGTACTTC
.,TRBD2,TRBV29-1,TRBJ2-1,CSVGRLAIGGNNEQFF,TGCAGCGTCGGCAGACTAGCGATAGGCGGGAACAATGAGCAGTTCTTC
few,.,TRBV10-3,TRBJ2-1,CAISVGNEQFF,TGTGCCATCAGTGTGGGTAATGAGCAGTTCTTC
once,TRBD2,TRBV12-3/TRBV12-4,TRBJ2-1,CASSLRAGGHRQQFF,TGTGCCAGCAGTTTACGGGCGGGGGGGCACCGGCAGCAGTTCTTC
.,.,TRBV18,TRBJ2-3,CASSPTFGPDTQYF,TGTGCCAGCTCACCGACCTTCGGCCCAGATACGCAGTATTTT
few,.,TRBV7-2,TRBJ2-2,CATAVRETGELFF,TGTGCCACCGCCGTCAGGGAAACCGGGGAGCTGTTTTTT
.,.,TRBV5-1,TRBJ1-1,CASSSGPMNTEAFF,TGCGCCAGCAGCTCGGGGCCGATGAACACTGAAGCTTTCTTT
many,.,TRBV12-3/TRBV12-4,TRBJ1-5,CASSPVVLGQPQHF,TGTGCCAGCAGTCCCGTTGTATTAGGTCAGCCCCAGCATTTT
many,.,TRBV7-2,TRBJ2-3,CASSLVGGRTDTQYF,TGCGCCAGCAGCTTGGTCGGGGGCCGCACAGATACGCAGTATTTT
few,.,TRBV28,TRBJ1-2,CASRPNGLDYGYTF,TGTGCCAGCAGACCAAATGGACTAGACTATGGCTACACCTTC
few,.,TRBV20-1,TRBJ2-7,CSASKEGDRPYEQYF,TGCAGTGCTAGTAAGGAGGGGGACCGTCCCTACGAGCAGTACTTC
.,TRBD1,TRBV4-3,TRBJ2-2,CASSQDRTGRGLFF,TGCGCCAGCAGCCAAGATAGGACAGGGCGGGGGCTGTTTTTT
.,.,TRBV3-1,TRBJ2-3,CASSRDGPDTQYF,TGTGCCAGCAGCCGGGATGGGCCAGATACGCAGTATTTT
few,.,TRBV25-1,TRBJ1-4,CASSVGGATNEKLFF,TGTGCCAGCAGCGTCGGCGGGGCAACTAATGAAAAACTGTTTTTT
many,.,TRBV12-3/TRBV12-4,TRBJ1-2,CASSPTGAYGYTF,TGTGCCAGCAGTCCGACAGGCGCCTATGGCTACACCTTC
.,.,TRBV7-8,TRBJ2-7,CASSLAFQGKYEQYF,TGTGCCAGCAGCTTAGCGTTTCAGGGAAAGTACGAGCAGTACTTC
.,.,TRBV7-2,TRBJ1-1,CASSPQGSLGNTEAFF,TGTGCCAGCAGCCCCCAAGGCAGTCTGGGGAACACTGAAGCTTTCTTT
.,.,TRBV3-1,TRBJ2-2,CASATREKAGELFF,TGTGCCAGCGCCACCCGGGAGAAGGCCGGGGAGCTGTTTTTT
.,TRBD1,TRBV2,TRBJ2-3,CASRPWDREVADTQYF,TGTGCCAGCAGGCCCTGGGACAGGGAAGTCGCAGATACGCAGTATTTT
.,.,TRBV6-6,TRBJ1-5,CASKGGAGNQPQHF,TGTGCCAGCAAGGGGGGGGCGGGCAATCAGCCCCAGCATTTT
few,.,TRBV20-1,TRBJ2-1,CSARGSRGGLNEQFF,TGCAGTGCCAGGGGGAGCCGGGGGGGCCTCAATGAGCAGTTCTTC
few,.,TRBV7-3,TRBJ2-2,CASSPRGKNTGELFF,TGTGCCAGCAGCCCGAGGGGGAAGAACACCGGGGAGCTGTTTTTT
few,.,TRBV6-6,TRBJ2-1,CASSLDPYNEQFF,TGTGCCAGCAGTTTAGACCCGTACAATGAGCAGTTCTTC
.,.,TRBV28,TRBJ1-2,CASSSEGQTYGYTF,TGTGCCAGCAGTTCCGAGGGACAAACCTATGGCTACACCTTC
.,.,TRBV20-1,TRBJ1-1,CSARDAGAGNTEAFF,TGCAGTGCTAGAGATGCGGGGGCTGGGAACACTGAAGCTTTCTTT
.,TRBD1,TRBV5-6,TRBJ1-5,CASGSGQGGQPQHF,TGTGCCAGCGGCTCCGGACAGGGAGGTCAGCCCCAGCATTTT
.,.,TRBV7-2,TRBJ1-6,CASSLSYNSPLHF,TGTGCCAGCAGTTTATCCTATAATTCACCCCTCCACTTT
few,.,TRBV20-1,TRBJ1-1,CSARARLKAFF,TGCAGTGCTAGAGCTCGACTTAAAGCTTTCTTT
few,.,TRBV5-1,TRBJ1-6,CASSLAEAGGYSPLHF,TGCGCCAGCAGCTTGGCCGAGGCTGGGGGGTATTCACCCCTCCACTTT
many,.,TRBV5-4,TRBJ2-6,CASSLPGSGANVLTF,TGTGCCAGCAGCTTGCCAGGTTCTGGGGCCAACGTCCTGACTTTC
.,.,TRBV12-3/TRBV12-4,TRBJ1-5,CASTWARNQPKHF,TGTGCCAGCACCTGGGCCCGGAATCAGCCCAAGCATTTT
few,.,TRBV4-3,TRBJ2-5,CASSQDAQTPNLSF,TGCGCCAGCAGCCAAGATGCTCAGACTCCGAATTTGAGCTTC
.,TRBD2,TRBV4-3,TRBJ2-1,CASSHSASGANEQFF,TGCGCCAGCAGCCACTCTGCTAGCGGGGCCAATGAGCAGTTCTTC
.,.,TRBV7-2,TRBJ2-5,CASSFHWRGPLKEGTQYF,TGTGCCAGCAGCTTCCATTGGAGGGGTCCCCTAAAAGAGGGGACCCAGTACTTC
.,TRBD1,TRBV3-1,TRBJ2-4,CASSRGQYYLKNIQYF,TGTGCCAGCAGCAGGGGACAGTACTACCTCAAAAACATTCAGTACTTC
once,TRBD2,TRBV5-1,TRBJ2-3,CASSSTSGGADTQYF,TGCGCCAGCAGCTCTACTAGCGGGGGGGCGGATACGCAGTATTTT
.,.,TRBV5-1,TRBJ1-1,CASSLRPGDSEAFF,TGCGCCAGCAGCTTGAGGCCCGGGGATAGTGAAGCTTTCTTT
.,.,TRBV5-1,TRBJ1-1,CASSFGRSEYPGEAFF,TGCGCCAGCAGCTTCGGGAGGTCGGAATATCCCGGTGAAGCTTTCTTT
.,.,TRBV7-2,TRBJ2-1,CASSLGPSWQFF,TGTGCCAGCAGCTTAGGGCCGTCGTGGCAGTTCTTC
.,TRBD1,TRBV7-2,TRBJ1-6,CASSPDRGLRNSPLHF,TGTGCCAGCAGCCCAGACAGGGGGCTTCGGAATTCACCCCTCCACTTT
few,.,TRBV29-1,TRBJ1-5,CSAGGAGNQPQHF,TGCAGCGCCGGGGGCGCGGGCAATCAGCCCCAGCATTTT
few,.,TRBV3-1,TRBJ2-2,CASSPTKGTSTGELFF,TGTGCCAGCAGCCCGACGAAGGGGACCAGCACCGGGGAGCTGTTTTTT